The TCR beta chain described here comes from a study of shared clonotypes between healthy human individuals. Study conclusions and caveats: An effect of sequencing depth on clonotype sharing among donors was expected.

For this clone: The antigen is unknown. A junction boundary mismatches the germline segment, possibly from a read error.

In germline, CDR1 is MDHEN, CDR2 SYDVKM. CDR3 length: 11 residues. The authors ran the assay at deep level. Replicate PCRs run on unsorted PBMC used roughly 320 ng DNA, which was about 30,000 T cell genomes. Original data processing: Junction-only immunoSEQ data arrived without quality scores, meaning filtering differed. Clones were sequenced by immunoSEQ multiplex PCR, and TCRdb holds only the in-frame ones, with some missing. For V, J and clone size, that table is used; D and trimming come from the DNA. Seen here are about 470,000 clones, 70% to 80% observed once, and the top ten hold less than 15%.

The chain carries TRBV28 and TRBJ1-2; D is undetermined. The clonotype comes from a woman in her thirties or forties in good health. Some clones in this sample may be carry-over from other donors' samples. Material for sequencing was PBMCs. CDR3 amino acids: CASSFERFRHF. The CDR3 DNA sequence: TGTGCCAGCAGTTTCGAGAGATTCCGCCACTTC.